The clone carrying this TCR beta chain was seen a few times. Its target is unknown. This sample is part of a study of post-analysis software for immune sequencing data. Prepared TCR beta cDNA libraries contained unique molecular identifiers. TCRdb analysed the PCR reads with MiXCR anew, one entry per CDR3 protein. The profile shows about 160,000 distinct CDR3 sequences, about 37% of them singletons. The CDR3 loop spans 16 amino acids. Germline V gene lookup returns CDR1 SGDLS and CDR2 YYNGEE. The V gene lost 3 bases and the J gene lost 0 bases, with 16 bases spanning the gap. General observations from the study: Patients showed TRBV5-6, TRBV5-1 and TRBV20-1 among roughly 5 TRBV segments more frequent than in controls. Diversity measured as normalized Chao1 was significantly lower in multiple sclerosis patients than in controls.

Sequenced material: blood, taken after autologous hematopoietic stem cell transplantation. The clonotype comes from a girl under 18 with multiple sclerosis. The chain employs TRBV9 and TRBJ2-7; D is perhaps TRBD1 (7 bases). CDR3 sequence: CASSAGPGDSSYEQYF. Written as DNA, the CDR3 is TGTGCCAGCAGCGCCGGGCCGGGGGACAGCTCCTACGAGCAGTACTTC.